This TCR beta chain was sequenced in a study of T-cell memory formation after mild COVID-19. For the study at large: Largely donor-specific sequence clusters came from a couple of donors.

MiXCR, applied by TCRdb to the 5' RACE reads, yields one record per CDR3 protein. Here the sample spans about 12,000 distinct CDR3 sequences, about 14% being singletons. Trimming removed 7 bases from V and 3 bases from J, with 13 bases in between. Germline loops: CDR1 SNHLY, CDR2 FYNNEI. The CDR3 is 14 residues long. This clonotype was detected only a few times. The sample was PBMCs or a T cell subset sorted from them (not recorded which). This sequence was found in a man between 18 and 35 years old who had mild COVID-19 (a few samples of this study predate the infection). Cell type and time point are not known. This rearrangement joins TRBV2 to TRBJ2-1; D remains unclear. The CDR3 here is CASTQTGYYNEQFF. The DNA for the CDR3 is TGTGCCAGCACCCAGACCGGGTACTACAATGAGCAGTTCTTC.